This T cell receptor (beta chain) originates from a study of CD8 T cells in ankylosing spondylitis. Study-wide results and caveats: Before this, some motif variants had been reported in reactive arthritis synovial fluid and blood. Apparently characteristic of ankylosing spondylitis blood was a TCR beta motif (about 8 highly homologous variants). Researchers report that disease-linked clones proved CD8+ and relatively rare in peripheral blood.

Using quantitative 5'-RACE with molecular barcodes, the authors made TCR beta libraries. Each CDR3 protein is one row after TCRdb ran MiXCR on the 5' RACE reads. The table has tens of thousands of distinct CDR3 sequences, roughly 6.2% seen once. V dropped 2 bases and J dropped 6 bases, with 8 bases sitting between them. The CDR3 spans 13 residues. The germline gives CDR1 GTSNPN, CDR2 SVGIG (reference sequence). This clonotype came up a few times. The antigen is unknown. Sequences were obtained from synovial fluid, either unsorted or a sorted T cell fraction (not recorded which). The rearrangement joins TRBV30 to TRBJ1-6; maybe TRBD1 (6 bases). This TCR was recovered from a male donor with ankylosing spondylitis. The CDR3 loop reads CAWSQQGNSPLHF. DNA for the CDR3: TGTGCCTGGAGTCAACAGGGTAATTCACCCCTCCACTTT. The whole variable domain, filled in from reference TRBV30 and TRBJ1-6, reads SQTIHQWPATLVQPVGSPLSLECTVEGTSNPNLYWYRQAAGRGLQLLFYSVGIGQISSEVPQNLSASRPQDRQFILSSKKLLLSDSGFYLCAWSQQGNSPLHFGNGTRLTVT.